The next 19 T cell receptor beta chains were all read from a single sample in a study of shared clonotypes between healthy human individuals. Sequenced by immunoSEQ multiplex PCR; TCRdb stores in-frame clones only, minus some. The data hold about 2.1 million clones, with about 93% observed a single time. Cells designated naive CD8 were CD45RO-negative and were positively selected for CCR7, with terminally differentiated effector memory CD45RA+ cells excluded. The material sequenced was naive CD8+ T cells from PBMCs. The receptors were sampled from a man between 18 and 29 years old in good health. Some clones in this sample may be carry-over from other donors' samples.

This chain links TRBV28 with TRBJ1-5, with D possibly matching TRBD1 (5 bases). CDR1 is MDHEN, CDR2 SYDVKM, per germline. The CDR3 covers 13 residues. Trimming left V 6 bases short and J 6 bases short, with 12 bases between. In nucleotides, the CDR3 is TGTGCCAGCAGGCCGGGGCGAGGTCAGCCCCAGCATTTT. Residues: CASRPGRGQPQHF. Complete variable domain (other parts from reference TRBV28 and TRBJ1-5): DVKVTQSSRYLVKRTGEKVFLECVQDMDHENMFWYRQDPGLGLRLIYFSYDVKMKEKGDIPEGYSVSREKKERFSLILESASTNQTSMYLCASRPGRGQPQHFGDGTRLSIL.

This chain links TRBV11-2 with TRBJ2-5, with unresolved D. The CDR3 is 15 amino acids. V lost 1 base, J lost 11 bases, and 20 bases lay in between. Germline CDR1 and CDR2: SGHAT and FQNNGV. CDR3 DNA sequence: TGTGCCAGCAGCTTAGCCAGGATCCCCCCGGGTGAGCAGTACTTC. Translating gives CASSLARIPPGEQYF.

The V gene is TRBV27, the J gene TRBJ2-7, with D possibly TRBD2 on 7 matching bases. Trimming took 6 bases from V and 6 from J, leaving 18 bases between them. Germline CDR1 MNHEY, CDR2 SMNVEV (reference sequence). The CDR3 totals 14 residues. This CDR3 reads CASRLTRGALEQYF. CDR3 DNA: TGTGCCAGCAGACTCACCCGGGGGGCTCTCGAGCAGTACTTC.

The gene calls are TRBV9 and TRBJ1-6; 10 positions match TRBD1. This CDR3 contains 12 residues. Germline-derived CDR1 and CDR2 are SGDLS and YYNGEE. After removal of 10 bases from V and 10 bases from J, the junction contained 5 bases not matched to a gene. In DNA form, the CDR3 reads TGTGCCGGAGGGACAGGGGACTCACCCCTCCACTTT. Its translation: CAGGTGDSPLHF. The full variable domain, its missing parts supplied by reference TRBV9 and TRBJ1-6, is DSGVTQTPKHLITATGQRVTLRCSPRSGDLSVYWYQQSLDQGLQFLIQYYNGEERAKGNILERFSAQQFPDLHSELNLSSLELGDSALYFCAGGTGDSPLHFGNGTRLTVT.

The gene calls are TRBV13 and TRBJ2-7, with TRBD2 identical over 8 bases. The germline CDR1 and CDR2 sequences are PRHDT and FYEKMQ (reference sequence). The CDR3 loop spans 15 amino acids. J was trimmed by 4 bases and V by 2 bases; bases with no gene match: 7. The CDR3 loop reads CASSLIAGGAYEQYF. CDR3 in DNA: TGTGCCAGCAGCTTAATTGCCGGGGGGGCGTACGAGCAGTACTTC.

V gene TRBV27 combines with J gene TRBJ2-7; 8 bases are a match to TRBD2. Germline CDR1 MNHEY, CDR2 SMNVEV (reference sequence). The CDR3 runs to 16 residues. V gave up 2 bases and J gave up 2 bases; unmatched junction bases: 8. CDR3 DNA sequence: TGTGCCAGCAGTTTAAACAGCGGGAGTTTAACCTACGAGCAGTACTTC. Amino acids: CASSLNSGSLTYEQYF.

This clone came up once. The CDR3 region is CASRTRQGAYEQYF. The CDR3 DNA reads TGTGCCAGCAGGACCAGACAGGGAGCCTACGAGCAGTACTTC. The chain has TRBV6-5 and TRBJ2-7; 7 bases are a match to TRBD1. The CDR3 spans 14 residues. V shed 6 bases and J 2 bases; nucleotides not matched to a gene: 7. Germline assignment: CDR1 MNHEY and CDR2 SVGAGI.

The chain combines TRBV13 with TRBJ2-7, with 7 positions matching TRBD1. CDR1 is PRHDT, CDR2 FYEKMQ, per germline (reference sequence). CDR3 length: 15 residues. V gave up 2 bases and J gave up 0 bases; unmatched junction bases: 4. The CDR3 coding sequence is TGTGCCAGCAGCTTACGGGCAGGGGGCTCCTACGAGCAGTACTTC. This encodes CASSLRAGGSYEQYF.

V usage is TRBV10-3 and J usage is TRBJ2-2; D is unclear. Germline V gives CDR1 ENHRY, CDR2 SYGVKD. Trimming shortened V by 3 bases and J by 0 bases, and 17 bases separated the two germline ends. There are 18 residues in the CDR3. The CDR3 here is CAISDGSVEIPNTGELFF. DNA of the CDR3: TGTGCCATCAGTGATGGTTCGGTTGAAATCCCGAACACCGGGGAGCTGTTTTTT.

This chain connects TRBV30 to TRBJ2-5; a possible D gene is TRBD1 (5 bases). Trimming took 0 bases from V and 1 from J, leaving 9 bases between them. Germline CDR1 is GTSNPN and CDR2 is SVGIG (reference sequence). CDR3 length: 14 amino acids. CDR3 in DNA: TGTGCCTGGAGTGTAGCGACAGCCCAAGAGACCCAGTACTTC. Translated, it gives CAWSVATAQETQYF.

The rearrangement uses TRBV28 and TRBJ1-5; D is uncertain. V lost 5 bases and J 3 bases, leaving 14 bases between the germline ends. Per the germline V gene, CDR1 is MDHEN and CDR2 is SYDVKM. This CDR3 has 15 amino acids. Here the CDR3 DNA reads TGTGCCAGCAGTCTTCCCGCGAAAGACAATCAGCCCCAGCATTTT. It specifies CASSLPAKDNQPQHF.

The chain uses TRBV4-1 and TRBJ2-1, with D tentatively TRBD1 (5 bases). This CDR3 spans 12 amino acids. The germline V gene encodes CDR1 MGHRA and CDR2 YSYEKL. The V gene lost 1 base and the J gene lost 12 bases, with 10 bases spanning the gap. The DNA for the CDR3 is TGCGCCAGCAGCCAAGGGGGCCTTGGGCAGTTCTTC. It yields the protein CASSQGGLGQFF.

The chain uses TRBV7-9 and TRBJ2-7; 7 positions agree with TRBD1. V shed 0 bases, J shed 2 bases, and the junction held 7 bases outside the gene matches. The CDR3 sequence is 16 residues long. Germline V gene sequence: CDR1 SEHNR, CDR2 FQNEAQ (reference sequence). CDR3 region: CASSLALGQVAYEQYF. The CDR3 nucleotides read TGTGCCAGCAGCTTAGCGCTAGGACAGGTGGCCTACGAGCAGTACTTC.

The CDR3 protein is CASSPPTGDKDYGYTF. As DNA, the CDR3 is TGTGCCAGCTCACCACCGACAGGGGATAAAGACTATGGCTACACCTTC. This sequence joins TRBV18 and TRBJ1-2; the match to TRBD1 covers 8 bases. This CDR3 region has 16 residues. Germline V gives CDR1 KGHSH, CDR2 LQKENI. V lost 0 bases and J lost 3; bases outside the gene matches: 6. Supplemented by reference TRBV18 and TRBJ1-2, the full variable domain reads NAGVMQNPRHLVRRRGQEARLRCSPMKGHSHVYWYRQLPEEGLKFMVYLQKENIIDESGMPKERFSAEFPKEGPSILRIQQVVRGDSAAYFCASSPPTGDKDYGYTFGSGTRLTVV.

The CDR3 DNA sequence: TGTGCCAGCAGCTTAATCGGGGGAGGCCCTACGAGAAATGAGCAGTTCTTC. Its protein product is CASSLIGGGPTRNEQFF. The chain joins TRBV7-3 to TRBJ2-1, with a possible D match to TRBD2 (6 bases). CDR1 and CDR2 from the germline V gene are SGHTA and FQGTGA. CDR3 length: 17 amino acids. V lost 1 base and J 7 bases, leaving 20 bases between the germline ends. Using reference TRBV7-3 and TRBJ2-1 for the parts outside the CDR3, the full variable domain is GAGVSQTPSNKVTEKGKYVELRCDPISGHTALYWYRQSLGQGPEFLIYFQGTGAADDSGLPNDRFFAVRPEGSVSTLKIQRTERGDSAVYLCASSLIGGGPTRNEQFFGPGTRLTVL.

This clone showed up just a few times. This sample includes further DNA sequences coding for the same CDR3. Written as DNA, the CDR3 is TGTGCCAGCAGCTGGGGAAACACTGAAGCTTTCTTT. It codes for CASSWGNTEAFF. V gene TRBV5-4 combines with J gene TRBJ1-1; unclear D gene. Germline CDR1 reads SGHNT; CDR2 reads YYREEE (reference sequence). The CDR3 consists of 12 residues. V dropped 3 bases and J dropped 2 bases, with 5 bases sitting between them. Looking up the rest from reference TRBV5-4 and TRBJ1-1 gives the full variable domain: ETGVTQSPTHLIKTRGQQVTLRCSSQSGHNTVSWYQQALGQGPQFIFQYYREEENGRGNFPPRFSGLQFPNYSSELNVNALELDDSALYLCASSWGNTEAFFGQGTRLTVV.

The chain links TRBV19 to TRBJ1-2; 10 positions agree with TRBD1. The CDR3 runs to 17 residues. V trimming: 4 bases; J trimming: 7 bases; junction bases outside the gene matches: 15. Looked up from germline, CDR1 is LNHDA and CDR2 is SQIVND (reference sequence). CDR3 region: CASSRATTTGQGIGYTF. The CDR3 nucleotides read TGTGCCAGTAGTAGAGCGACGACTACGGGACAGGGGATTGGCTACACCTTC.

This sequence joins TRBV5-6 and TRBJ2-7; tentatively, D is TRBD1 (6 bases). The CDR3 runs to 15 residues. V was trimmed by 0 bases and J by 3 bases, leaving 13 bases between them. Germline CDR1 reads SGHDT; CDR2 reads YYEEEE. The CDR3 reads CASSLVGQGYYEQYF. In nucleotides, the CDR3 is TGTGCCAGCAGCTTGGTCGGGCAGGGGTACTACGAGCAGTACTTC.

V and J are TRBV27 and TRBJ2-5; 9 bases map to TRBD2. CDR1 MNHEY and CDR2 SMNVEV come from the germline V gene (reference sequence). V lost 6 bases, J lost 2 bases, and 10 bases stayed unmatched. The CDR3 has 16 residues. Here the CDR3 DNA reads TGTGCCAGCAGGGTAGCGGGAGCGGGGACTCAAGAGACCCAGTACTTC. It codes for CASRVAGAGTQETQYF.